This T cell receptor (beta chain) came from a study of response to subunit inactivated influenza vaccine (dated by TCRdb to the late 2010s). With respect to the entire study: Deep quantitative profiling of the T cell receptor repertoire was used in the study to follow responses to a trivalent subunit inactivated influenza vaccine. On the study overall, not on this receptor specifically: The authors suggested that each seasonal influenza vaccination may recruit only a limited number of new T cells.

This clonotype was observed a handful of times. Its antigen is not yet known. Per-base qualities were not stored, and no clone one base away is much larger. Receptor libraries were prepared by RT-PCR. The instrument was an Illumina HiSeq 2500. Using fastp at Q25 and MiXCR, TCRdb reprocessed the public reads and kept productive beta chains. Under each unique CDR3 protein, matching rows form one entry showing the most common genes and DNA. The sample table lists roughly 500,000 distinct CDR3 sequences, around 21% of them with a count of one. The top ten clonotypes cover 2.8% of the sample. The CDR3 goes from the cysteine to the phenylalanine over 15 residues. The entry retains the CDR3 DNA only, 45 bases that are in frame from base 1. Based on the germline V gene, the CDR1 and CDR2 sequences are SGDLS and YYNGEE. The trim is 0 bases for V and 1 base for J, with a gap of 10 bases between the germline ends.

The same sample was also studied in work on T cells expressing NK-cell markers. The second study also describes: TCR beta cDNA libraries were prepared using 5'RACE template switching, which introduced a universal primer site and unique molecular identifiers. About 8 donors provided sorted CD3+CD56+NKG2C+, CD3+CD56+NKG2C- and CD3+CD56-NKG2C+ T-cell subsets, whose TCR beta-chain repertoires were profiled. Among the eight sequenced donors, only one was HCMV-seronegative, while the other seven were HCMV-seropositive. In several experiments an anti-gammadeltaTCR antibody was added to restrict sorting to alphabetaTCR-expressing T cells. In a handful of donors, the dominant CD3+CD56+NKG2C+ clonotypes ranked among the top 10 CD8+ clonotypes, making up roughly 1.0-7.0% of CD8+ T cells. Those dominant clonotypes were again the most abundant among CD3+CD56-NKG2C+ cells in a handful of donors, at about 28.3-65%. Whether the expanded NKG2C-expressing T cell clones were specific for HCMV antigens was left unclear. The eight sequenced donors were randomly selected healthy volunteers, three men and five women. HCMV serostatus was determined by detecting HCMV-specific IgG in serum with a commercial ELISA kit. Peripheral blood mononuclear cells were isolated from blood by Ficoll density gradient centrifugation. Using Miltenyi isolation kits, CD4+ and CD8+ T cells were isolated from PBMC through magnetic immunoseparation. cDNA synthesis was primed from the TCR beta constant segment, followed by two successive PCR amplification steps. Sequencing of the libraries produced 2 x 150 bp reads on Illumina HiSeq 2000/2500, MiSeq or NextSeq. Reads were demultiplexed and grouped by UMI with MIGEC, and clonotypes were assembled and quantified with MiTCR. Only TCR cDNA sequences supported by at least two reads were kept to exclude erroneous sequences. The tcR package was used for downstream repertoire analysis, and clonotypes were matched between fractions using CDR3 nucleotide sequence together with V segment. VDJmatch was used to annotate antigen specificity against VDJdb, with one amino acid substitution allowed in CDR3.

Sequences were derived from CD4+ T cells sorted from PBMCs, sampled 12 days after vaccination. The V and J segments used are TRBV9 and TRBJ2-5; no D gene can be assigned with confidence. The TCR was taken from a man over 45 who received an inactivated influenza vaccine. Donor details come from another sample of the same person, matched by shared clones. The CDR3 region reads CASSVVGALQETQYF. The nucleotide sequence reads as follows: TGTGCCAGCAGCGTAGTTGGTGCCCTCCAAGAGACCCAGTACTTC.